This T cell receptor (beta chain) emerged from a study of T cell repertoires in cytomegalovirus infection. Study-level background: From public TCR beta signatures came an indication of both CMV infection and matching HLA type.

Germline V gene lookup returns CDR1 MNHEY and CDR2 SMNVEV (reference sequence). Trimming left V 8 bases short and J 4 bases short, with 18 bases between. The CDR3 runs 14 residues. TCRdb re-called the reads through MiXCR, storing one row per CDR3 protein. The data show under 200,000 distinct CDR3 sequences, 17% seen once. The chain recombines TRBV27 with TRBJ2-7, with D possibly matching TRBD1 (5 bases). Sample: CD8+ T cells from PBMCs. The TCR comes from a human donor in good health (CMV status not recorded). Some clones in this sample may be carry-over from other donors' samples. The CDR3 loop is CASRQGGRAYEQYF. The CDR3 DNA reads as TGTGCCAGCCGCCAAGGCGGCAGGGCATACGAGCAGTACTTC.